The T cell receptor beta chain under discussion was sequenced for a study of beta chain features in type 1 diabetes. Many counts were recorded for this clone. CDR1 is SEHNR, CDR2 FQNEAQ, per germline (reference sequence). The trim removed 4 bases at V and 4 bases at J, leaving 7 bases unmatched. The CDR3 totals 14 residues. Expressed TCRB transcripts were sequenced because the isolated RNA had all been reverse transcribed beforehand. TCRdb keeps only in-frame clones here, not all; method: immunoSEQ multiplex PCR. The data show 300,000 to 350,000 clones, less than 9.5% seen once. The chain joins TRBV7-9 to TRBJ2-7, with 7 bases fitting TRBD1. This receptor was identified in a woman younger than 35 in good health. The sequencing sample was made of central memory CD4+ T cells from blood. CDR3 loop: CASSSTGIKYEQYF. Here the CDR3 DNA reads TGTGCCAGCAGCTCGACAGGGATTAAGTACGAGCAGTACTTC.